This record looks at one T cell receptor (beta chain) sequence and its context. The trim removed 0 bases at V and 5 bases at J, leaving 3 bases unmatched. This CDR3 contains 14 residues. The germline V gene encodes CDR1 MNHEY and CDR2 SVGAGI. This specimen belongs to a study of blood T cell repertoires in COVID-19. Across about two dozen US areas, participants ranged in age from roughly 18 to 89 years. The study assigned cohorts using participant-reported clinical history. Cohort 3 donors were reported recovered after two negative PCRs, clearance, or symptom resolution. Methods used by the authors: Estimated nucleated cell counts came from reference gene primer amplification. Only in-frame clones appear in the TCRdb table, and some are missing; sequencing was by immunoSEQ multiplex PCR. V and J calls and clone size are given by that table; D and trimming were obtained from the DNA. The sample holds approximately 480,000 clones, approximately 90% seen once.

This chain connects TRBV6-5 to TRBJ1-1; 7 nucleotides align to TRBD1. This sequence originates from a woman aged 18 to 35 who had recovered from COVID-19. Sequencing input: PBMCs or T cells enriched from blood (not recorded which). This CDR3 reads CASSYSETGTEAFF. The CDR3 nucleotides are TGTGCCAGCAGTTACTCAGAGACAGGGACTGAAGCTTTCTTT.